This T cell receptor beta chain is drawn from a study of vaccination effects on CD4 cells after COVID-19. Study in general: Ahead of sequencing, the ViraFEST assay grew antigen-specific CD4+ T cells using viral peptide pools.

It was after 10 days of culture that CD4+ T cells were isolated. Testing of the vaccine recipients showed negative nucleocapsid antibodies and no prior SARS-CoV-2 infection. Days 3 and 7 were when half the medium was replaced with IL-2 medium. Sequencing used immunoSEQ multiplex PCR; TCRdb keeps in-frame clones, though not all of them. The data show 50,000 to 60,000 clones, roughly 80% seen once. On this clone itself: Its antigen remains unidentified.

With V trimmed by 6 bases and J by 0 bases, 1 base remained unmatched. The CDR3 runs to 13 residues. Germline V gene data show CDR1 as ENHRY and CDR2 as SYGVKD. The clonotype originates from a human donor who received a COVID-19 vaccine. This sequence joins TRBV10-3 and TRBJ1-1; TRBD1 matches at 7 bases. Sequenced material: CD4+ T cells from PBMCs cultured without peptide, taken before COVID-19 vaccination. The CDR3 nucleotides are TGTGCCATCAGCGGACAGGTGAACACTGAAGCTTTCTTT. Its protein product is CAISGQVNTEAFF.